This T cell receptor beta chain appears in the sequencing data of a study of blood T cell repertoires in COVID-19. About the study: From the United States, Italy and Spain came samples of acute and convalescent COVID-19. PBMCs, B-cell-depleted T cells, or T cells provided the cDNA or gDNA that made up the material.

As handled by the study authors: Quantification of nucleated cells was approximated via reference gene primer amplification. This table comes from immunoSEQ multiplex PCR, and its TCRdb copy is limited to in-frame clones, with some not included. The V and J calls and clone size come from that table; D and trimming were worked out from the DNA. The data show roughly 150,000 clones, over 70% seen once. CDR3 length: 14 residues. Trimming removed 5 bases from V and 2 bases from J; junction bases left unmatched: 5. In germline, CDR1 is MNHEY, CDR2 SVGAGI. The sequence came from an elderly woman with active or convalescent COVID-19. The sample taken for sequencing was peripheral blood. This rearrangement joins TRBV6-5 to TRBJ2-5; 7 bases are shared with TRBD1. The CDR3 DNA follows: TGTGCCAGCAGTCCTGGGACAGCTCAAGAGACCCAGTACTTC. Protein product: CASSPGTAQETQYF.